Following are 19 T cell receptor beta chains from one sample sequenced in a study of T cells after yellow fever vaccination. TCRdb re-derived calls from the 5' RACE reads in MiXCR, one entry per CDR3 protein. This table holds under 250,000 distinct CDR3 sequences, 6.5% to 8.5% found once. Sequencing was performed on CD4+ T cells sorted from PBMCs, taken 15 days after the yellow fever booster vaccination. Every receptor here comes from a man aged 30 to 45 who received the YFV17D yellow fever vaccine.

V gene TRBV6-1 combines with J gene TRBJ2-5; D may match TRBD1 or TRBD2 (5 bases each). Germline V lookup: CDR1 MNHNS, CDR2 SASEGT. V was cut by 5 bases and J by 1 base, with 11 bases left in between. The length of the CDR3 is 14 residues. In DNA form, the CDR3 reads TGTGCCAGCAGTACAAGAGGGACCCAAGAGACCCAGTACTTC. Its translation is CASSTRGTQETQYF.

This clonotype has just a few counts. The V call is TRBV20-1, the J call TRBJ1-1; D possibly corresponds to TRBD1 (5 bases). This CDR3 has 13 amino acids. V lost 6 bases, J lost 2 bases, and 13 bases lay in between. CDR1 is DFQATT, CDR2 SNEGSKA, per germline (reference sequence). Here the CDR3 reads CSASSGFNTEAFF. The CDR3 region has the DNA TGCAGTGCCTCCTCAGGGTTTAACACTGAAGCTTTCTTT.

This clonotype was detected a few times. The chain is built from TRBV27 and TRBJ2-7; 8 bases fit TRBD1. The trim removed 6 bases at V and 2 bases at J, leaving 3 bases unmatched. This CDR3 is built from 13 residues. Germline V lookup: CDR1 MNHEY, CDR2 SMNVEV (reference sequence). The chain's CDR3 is CASRGTGAYEQYF. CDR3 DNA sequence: TGTGCCAGCAGGGGGACAGGAGCCTACGAGCAGTACTTC.

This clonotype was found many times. CDR3 residues: CASQRNNEQFF. The CDR3 nucleotides read TGTGCCAGCCAAAGGAACAATGAGCAGTTCTTC. The chain joins TRBV7-2 to TRBJ2-1; D ambiguous. The CDR3 covers 11 residues. Trimming took 8 bases from V and 5 from J, leaving 7 bases between them. CDR1 and CDR2 from the germline V gene are SGHTA and FQGNSA.

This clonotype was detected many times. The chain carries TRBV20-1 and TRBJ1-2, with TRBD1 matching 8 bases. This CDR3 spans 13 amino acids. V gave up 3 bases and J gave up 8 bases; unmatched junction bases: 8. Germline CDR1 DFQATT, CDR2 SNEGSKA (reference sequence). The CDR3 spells CSASPWQGAGYTF. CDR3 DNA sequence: TGCAGTGCTAGTCCGTGGCAGGGGGCGGGCTACACCTTC.

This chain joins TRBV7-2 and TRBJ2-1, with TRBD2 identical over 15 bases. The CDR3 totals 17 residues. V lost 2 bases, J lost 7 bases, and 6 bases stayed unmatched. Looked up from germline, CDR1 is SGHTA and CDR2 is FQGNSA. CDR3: CASSLLYGLAGGNEQFF. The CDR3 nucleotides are TGTGCCAGCAGCTTACTTTATGGACTAGCGGGAGGGAATGAGCAGTTCTTC.

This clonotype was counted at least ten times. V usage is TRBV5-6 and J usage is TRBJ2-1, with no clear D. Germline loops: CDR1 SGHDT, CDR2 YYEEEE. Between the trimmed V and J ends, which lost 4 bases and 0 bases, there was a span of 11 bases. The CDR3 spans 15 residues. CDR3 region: CASSHPTPSYNEQFF. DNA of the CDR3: TGTGCCAGCAGCCACCCCACCCCCTCCTACAATGAGCAGTTCTTC.

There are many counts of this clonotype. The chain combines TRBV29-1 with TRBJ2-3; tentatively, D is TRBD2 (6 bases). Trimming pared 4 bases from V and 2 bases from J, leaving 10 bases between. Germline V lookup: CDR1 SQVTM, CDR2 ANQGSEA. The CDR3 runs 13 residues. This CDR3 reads CSVGSGPTDTQYF. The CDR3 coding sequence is TGCAGCGTTGGTAGCGGACCCACAGATACGCAGTATTTT.

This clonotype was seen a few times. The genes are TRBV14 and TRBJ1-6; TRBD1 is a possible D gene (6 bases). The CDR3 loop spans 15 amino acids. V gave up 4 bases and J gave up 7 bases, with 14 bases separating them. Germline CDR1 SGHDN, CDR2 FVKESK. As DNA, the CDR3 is TGTGCCAGCAGCCCCCTCGGAGGGGGGAATTCACCCCTCCACTTT. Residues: CASSPLGGGNSPLHF.

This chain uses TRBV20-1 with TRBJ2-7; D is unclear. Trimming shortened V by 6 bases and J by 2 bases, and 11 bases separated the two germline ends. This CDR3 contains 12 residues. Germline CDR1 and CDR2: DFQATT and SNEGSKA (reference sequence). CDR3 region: CSADEYAYEQYF. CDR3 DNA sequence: TGCAGTGCAGACGAATACGCCTACGAGCAGTACTTC.

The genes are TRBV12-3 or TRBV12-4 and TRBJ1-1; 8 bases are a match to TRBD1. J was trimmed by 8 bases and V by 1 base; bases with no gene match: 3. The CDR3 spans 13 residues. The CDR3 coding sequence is TGTGCCAGCAGTTTAGTCCGGGACAGGGAAGCTTTCTTT. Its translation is CASSLVRDREAFF.

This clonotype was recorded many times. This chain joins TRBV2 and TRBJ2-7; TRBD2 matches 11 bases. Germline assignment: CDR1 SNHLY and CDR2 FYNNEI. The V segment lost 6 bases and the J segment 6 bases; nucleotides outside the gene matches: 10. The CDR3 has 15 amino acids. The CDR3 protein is CASSAPLAGDGEQYF. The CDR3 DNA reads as TGTGCCAGCAGCGCCCCACTAGCGGGAGATGGCGAGCAGTACTTC.

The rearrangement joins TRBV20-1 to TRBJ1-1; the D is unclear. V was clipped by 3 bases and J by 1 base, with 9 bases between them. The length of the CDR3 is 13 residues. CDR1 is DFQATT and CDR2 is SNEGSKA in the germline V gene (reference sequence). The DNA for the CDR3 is TGCAGTGCTAGTTATTGGGAGAACACTGAAGCTTTCTTT. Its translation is CSASYWENTEAFF.

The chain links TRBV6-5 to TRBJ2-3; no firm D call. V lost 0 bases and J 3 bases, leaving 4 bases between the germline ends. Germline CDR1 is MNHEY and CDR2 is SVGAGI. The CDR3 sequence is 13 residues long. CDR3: CASSYSVTDTQYF. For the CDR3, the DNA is TGTGCCAGCAGTTACTCAGTGACAGATACGCAGTATTTT.

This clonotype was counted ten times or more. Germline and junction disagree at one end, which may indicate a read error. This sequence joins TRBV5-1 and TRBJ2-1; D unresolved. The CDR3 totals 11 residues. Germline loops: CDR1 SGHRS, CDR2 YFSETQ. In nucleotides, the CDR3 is TGTGCCAGCAGCTTAGACAATGAGCAGTTCTTC. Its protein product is CASSLDNEQFF.

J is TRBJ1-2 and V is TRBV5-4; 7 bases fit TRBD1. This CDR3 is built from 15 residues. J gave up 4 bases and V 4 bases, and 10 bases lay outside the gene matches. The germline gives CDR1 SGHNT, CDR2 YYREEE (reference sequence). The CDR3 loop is CASSQDRELIYGYTF. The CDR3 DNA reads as TGTGCCAGCAGCCAAGACAGGGAACTAATCTATGGCTACACCTTC.

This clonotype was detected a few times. CDR3 coding DNA: TGCGCCAGCAGCCTCACAGGGGCCGAGCAGTTCTTC. This codes for CASSLTGAEQFF. V and J are TRBV4-3 and TRBJ2-1, with TRBD1 identical over 7 bases. This CDR3 has 12 residues. V dropped 4 bases and J dropped 10; count of bases not matched to a gene: 4. Germline CDR1 and CDR2: LGHNA and YSLEER.

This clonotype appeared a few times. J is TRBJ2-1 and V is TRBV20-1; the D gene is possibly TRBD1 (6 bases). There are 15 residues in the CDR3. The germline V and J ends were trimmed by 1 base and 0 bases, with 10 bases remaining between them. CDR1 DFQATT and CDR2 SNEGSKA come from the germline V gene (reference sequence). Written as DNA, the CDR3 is TGCAGTGCTAGAGCACAGGGTCACTCCTACAATGAGCAGTTCTTC. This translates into CSARAQGHSYNEQFF.

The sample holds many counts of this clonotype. The DNA of the CDR3 is TGCGCCAGCAGTTTCGGTACTTACAATGAGCAGTTCTTC. It encodes CASSFGTYNEQFF. The chain is built from TRBV5-1 and TRBJ2-1; D remains ambiguous. The V and J ends lost 5 bases and 4 bases respectively, with 10 bases between them. Looked up from germline, CDR1 is SGHRS and CDR2 is YFSETQ. This CDR3 comprises 13 residues.